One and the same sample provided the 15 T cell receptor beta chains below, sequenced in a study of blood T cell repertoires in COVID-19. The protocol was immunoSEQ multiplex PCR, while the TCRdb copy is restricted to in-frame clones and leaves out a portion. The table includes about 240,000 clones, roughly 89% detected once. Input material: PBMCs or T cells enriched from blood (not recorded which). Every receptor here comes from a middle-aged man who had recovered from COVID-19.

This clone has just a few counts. CDR3 residues: CASSRGAGMNSPLHF. The CDR3 DNA sequence: TGCGCCAGCAGCCGGGGCGCAGGGATGAATTCACCCCTCCACTTT. The genes are TRBV4-3 and TRBJ1-6, with D perhaps TRBD1 (5 bases). This CDR3 is built from 15 residues. Trimming shortened V by 4 bases and J by 7 bases, and 14 bases separated the two germline ends. Germline CDR1 is LGHNA and CDR2 is YSLEER.

The CDR3 sequence: CASSLVDFRVGEQYF. The CDR3 DNA sequence: TGTGCCAGCAGCTTAGTGGACTTCCGGGTAGGGGAGCAGTACTTC. This rearrangement joins TRBV7-2 to TRBJ2-7; D might be TRBD2 (5 bases). The CDR3 loop spans 15 amino acids. The germline V gene has CDR1 SGHTA and CDR2 FQGNSA. Between the trimmed V and J ends, which lost 1 base and 7 bases, there was a span of 17 bases.

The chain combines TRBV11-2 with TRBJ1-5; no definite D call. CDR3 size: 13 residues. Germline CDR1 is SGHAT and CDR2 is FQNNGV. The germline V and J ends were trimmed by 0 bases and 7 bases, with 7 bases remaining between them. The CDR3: CASSLDPEQPQHF. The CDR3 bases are TGTGCCAGCAGCTTAGATCCGGAGCAGCCCCAGCATTTT.

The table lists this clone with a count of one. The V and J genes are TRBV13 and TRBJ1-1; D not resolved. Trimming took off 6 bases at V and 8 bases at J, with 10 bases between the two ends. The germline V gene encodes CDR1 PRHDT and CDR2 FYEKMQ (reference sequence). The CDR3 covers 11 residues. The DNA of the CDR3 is TGTGCCAGCAGTATCGTCTCGGAAGCTTTCTTT. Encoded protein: CASSIVSEAFF.

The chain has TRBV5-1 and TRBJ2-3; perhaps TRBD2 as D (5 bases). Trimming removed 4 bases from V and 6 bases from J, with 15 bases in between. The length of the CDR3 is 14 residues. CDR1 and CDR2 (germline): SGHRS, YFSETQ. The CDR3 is CASSDQPLGDTQYF. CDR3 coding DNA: TGCGCCAGCAGCGACCAACCACTAGGGGATACGCAGTATTTT.

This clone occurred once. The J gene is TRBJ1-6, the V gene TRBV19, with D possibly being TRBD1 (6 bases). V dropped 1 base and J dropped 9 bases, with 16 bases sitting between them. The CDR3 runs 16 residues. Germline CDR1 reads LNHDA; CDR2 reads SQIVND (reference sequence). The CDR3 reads CASSIAPGHPTSPLHF. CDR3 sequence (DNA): TGTGCCAGTAGTATAGCTCCGGGACACCCAACTTCACCCCTCCACTTT.

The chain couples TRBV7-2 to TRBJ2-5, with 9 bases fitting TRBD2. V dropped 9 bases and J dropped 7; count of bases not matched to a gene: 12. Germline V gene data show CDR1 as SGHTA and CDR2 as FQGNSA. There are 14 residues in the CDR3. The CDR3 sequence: CASMTSGLSRTQYF. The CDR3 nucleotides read TGTGCCAGTATGACTAGCGGCCTCTCTAGGACCCAGTACTTC.

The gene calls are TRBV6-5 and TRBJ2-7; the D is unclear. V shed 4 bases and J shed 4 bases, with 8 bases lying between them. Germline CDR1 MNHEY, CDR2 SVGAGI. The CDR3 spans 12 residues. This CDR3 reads CASSFSYYEQYF. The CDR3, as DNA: TGTGCCAGCAGTTTCTCCTATTACGAGCAGTACTTC.

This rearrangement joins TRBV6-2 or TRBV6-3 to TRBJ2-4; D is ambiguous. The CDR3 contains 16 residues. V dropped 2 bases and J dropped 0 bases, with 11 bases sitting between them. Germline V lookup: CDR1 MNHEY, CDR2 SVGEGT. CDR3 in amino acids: CASSYEAELAKNIQYF. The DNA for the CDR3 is TGTGCCAGCAGTTACGAGGCAGAACTAGCCAAAAACATTCAGTACTTC.

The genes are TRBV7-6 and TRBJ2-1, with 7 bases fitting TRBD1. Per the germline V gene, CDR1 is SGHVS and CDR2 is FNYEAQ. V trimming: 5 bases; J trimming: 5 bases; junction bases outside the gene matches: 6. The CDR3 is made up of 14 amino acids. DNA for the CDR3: TGTGCCAGCAGCCAAGGGGGCAGGAACAATGAGCAGTTCTTC. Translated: CASSQGGRNNEQFF.

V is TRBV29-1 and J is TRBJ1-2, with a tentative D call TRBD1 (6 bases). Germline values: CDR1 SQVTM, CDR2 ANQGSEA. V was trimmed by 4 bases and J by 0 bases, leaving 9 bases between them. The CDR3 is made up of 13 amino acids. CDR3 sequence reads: CSVATGPNYGYTF. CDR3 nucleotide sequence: TGCAGCGTTGCGACAGGCCCTAACTATGGCTACACCTTC.

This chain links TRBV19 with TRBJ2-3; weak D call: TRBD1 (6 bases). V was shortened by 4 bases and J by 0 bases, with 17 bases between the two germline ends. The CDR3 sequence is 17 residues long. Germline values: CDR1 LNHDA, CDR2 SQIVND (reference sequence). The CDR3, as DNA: TGTGCCAGTAGTACGACCGGCAGGGGCGCTAGCACAGATACGCAGTATTTT. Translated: CASSTTGRGASTDTQYF.

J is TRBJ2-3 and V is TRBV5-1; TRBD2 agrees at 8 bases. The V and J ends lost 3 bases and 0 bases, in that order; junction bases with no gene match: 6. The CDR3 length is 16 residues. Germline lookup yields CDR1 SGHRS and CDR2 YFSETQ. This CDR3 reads CASSSGLAASTDTQYF. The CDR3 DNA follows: TGCGCCAGCAGCTCAGGACTAGCAGCTAGCACAGATACGCAGTATTTT.

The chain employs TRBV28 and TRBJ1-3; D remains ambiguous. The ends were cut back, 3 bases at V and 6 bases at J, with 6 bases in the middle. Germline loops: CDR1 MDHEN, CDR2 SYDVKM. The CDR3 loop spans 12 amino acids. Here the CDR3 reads CASSLRLNTIYF. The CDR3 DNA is TGTGCCAGCAGTTTGAGGTTAAACACCATATATTTT.

The CDR3 spells CASSTRVGGLGNQPQHF. The DNA for the CDR3 is TGTGCCAGTAGTACTCGGGTGGGGGGTCTTGGAAATCAGCCCCAGCATTTT. This chain joins TRBV19 and TRBJ1-5, with TRBD1 as a possible D gene (5 bases). CDR1 is LNHDA, CDR2 SQIVND, per germline (reference sequence). Trimming removed 4 bases from V and 4 bases from J, with 20 bases in between. The CDR3 is 17 amino acids.